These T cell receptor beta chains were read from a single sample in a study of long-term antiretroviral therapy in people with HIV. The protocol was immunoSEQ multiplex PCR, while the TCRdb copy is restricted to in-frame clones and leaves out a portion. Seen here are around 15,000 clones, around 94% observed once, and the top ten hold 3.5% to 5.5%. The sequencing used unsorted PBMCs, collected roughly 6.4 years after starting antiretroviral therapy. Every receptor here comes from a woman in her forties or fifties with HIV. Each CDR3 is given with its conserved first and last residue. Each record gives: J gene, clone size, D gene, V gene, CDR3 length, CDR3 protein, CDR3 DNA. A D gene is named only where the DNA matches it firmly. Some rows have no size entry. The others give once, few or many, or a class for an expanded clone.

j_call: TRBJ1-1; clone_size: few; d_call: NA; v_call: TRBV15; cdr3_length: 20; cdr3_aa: CATSRDRAGGGPISVTEAFF; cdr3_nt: TGTGCCACCAGCAGAGATCGGGCAGGTGGCGGACCAATAAGCGTAACTGAAGCTTTCTTT
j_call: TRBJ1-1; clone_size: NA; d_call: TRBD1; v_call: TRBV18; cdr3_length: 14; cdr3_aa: CASSPQGATTEAFF; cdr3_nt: TGTGCCAGCTCACCTCAGGGGGCCACAACTGAAGCTTTCTTT
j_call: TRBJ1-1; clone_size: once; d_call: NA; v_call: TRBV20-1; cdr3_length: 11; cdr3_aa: CSHVRGTEAFF; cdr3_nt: TGCAGTCACGTCAGGGGCACTGAAGCTTTCTTT
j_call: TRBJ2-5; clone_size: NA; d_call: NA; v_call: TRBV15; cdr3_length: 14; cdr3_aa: CATSIGRDQETQYF; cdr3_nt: TGTGCCACCAGCATCGGCAGGGACCAAGAGACCCAGTACTTC
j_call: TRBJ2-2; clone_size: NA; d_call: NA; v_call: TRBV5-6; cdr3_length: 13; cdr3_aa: CASSLDDTGELFF; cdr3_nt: TGTGCCAGCAGCTTGGATGACACCGGGGAGCTGTTTTTT
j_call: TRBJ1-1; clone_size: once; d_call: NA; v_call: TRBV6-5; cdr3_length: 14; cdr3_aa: CASSPGRLNTEAFF; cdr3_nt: TGTGCCAGCAGTCCCGGACGGCTAAACACTGAAGCTTTCTTT
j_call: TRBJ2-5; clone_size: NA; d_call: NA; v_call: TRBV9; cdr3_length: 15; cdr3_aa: CASSEGRGSIGTQYF; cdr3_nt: TGTGCCAGCAGCGAGGGGAGGGGGTCGATAGGGACCCAGTACTTC
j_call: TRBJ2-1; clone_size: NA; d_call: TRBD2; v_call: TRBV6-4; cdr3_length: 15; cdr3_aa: CASSAGLAGGNEQFF; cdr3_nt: TGTGCCAGCAGTGCCGGACTAGCGGGAGGGAATGAGCAGTTCTTC
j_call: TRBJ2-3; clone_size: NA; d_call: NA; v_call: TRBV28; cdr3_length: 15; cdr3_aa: CASSLAYLLTDTQYF; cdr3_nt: TGTGCCAGCAGTTTAGCGTACCTCCTCACAGATACGCAGTATTTT
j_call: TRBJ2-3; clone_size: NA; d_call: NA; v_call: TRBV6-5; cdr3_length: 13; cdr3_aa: CASSSLGSDTQYF; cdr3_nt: TGTGCCAGCAGTTCATTAGGATCAGATACGCAGTATTTT
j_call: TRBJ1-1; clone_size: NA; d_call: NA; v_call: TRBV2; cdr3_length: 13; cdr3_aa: CASSGAQNTEAFF; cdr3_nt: TGTGCCAGCAGTGGGGCCCAGAACACTGAAGCTTTCTTT
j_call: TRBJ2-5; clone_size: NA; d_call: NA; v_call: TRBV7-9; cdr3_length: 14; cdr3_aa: CASSFGGGTETQYF; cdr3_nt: TGTGCCAGCAGCTTCGGAGGTGGTACGGAGACCCAGTACTTC
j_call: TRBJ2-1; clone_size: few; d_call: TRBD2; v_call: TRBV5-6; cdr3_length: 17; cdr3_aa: CASSFRTSGTKYNEQFF; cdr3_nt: TGTGCCAGCAGCTTCCGGACTAGCGGGACCAAATACAATGAGCAGTTCTTC
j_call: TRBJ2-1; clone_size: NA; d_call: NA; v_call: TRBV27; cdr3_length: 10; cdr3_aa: CASRGGWEFF; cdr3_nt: TGTGCCAGCCGGGGTGGCTGGGAGTTCTTC
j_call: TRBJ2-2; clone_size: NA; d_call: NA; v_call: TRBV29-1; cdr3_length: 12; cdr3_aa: CSVVSWIGELFF; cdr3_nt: TGCAGCGTTGTATCCTGGATCGGGGAGCTGTTTTTT